The 11 T cell receptor beta chains reported below all come from one sample, sequenced in a study of spatial heterogeneity in lung cancer (dated by TCRdb to the late 2010s). Per the publication, the time point label means: blood at routine non-recurrence follow-up after resection. Without any cell sorting, TCR sequencing was performed on whole RNA extracted either from tumor and nontumor lung tissue or from cryopreserved PBMC samples. The library was built by means of 5' RACE. Sequencing relied on a NextSeq 500. In-frame beta chains were kept once TCRdb had trimmed the public reads at Q25 with fastp and called clones with MiXCR. Each record represents a unique CDR3 protein, reported with the most common genes and DNA among its rows. The sample profile shows roughly 120,000 distinct CDR3 sequences; roughly an eighth of them were found once. The top ten constitute roughly 15% of the sample. The material sequenced was PBMCs, taken at follow-up. These receptor sequences come from a male donor with early-stage non-small cell lung cancer.

This clonotype was counted many times. The chain carries TRBV4-2 and TRBJ2-7; D might be TRBD2 (7 bases). The ends were cut back, 3 bases at V and 6 bases at J, with 21 bases in the middle. The germline CDR1 and CDR2 sequences are LGHNA and YNFKEQ. The CDR3 has 16 amino acids. The CDR3 nucleotides are TGTGCCAGCAGCCAGCGGTCCGGGGGGCCAGTACGCGAGCAGTACTTC. Amino acids: CASSQRSGGPVREQYF.

This clonotype was detected ten times or more. The chain combines TRBV10-3 with TRBJ2-7; TRBD1 aligns across 7 bases. The CDR3 is made up of 12 amino acids. The ends lost 6 bases at V and 1 base at J; junction bases unmatched: 0. CDR1 is ENHRY and CDR2 is SYGVKD in the germline V gene. The CDR3, as DNA: TGTGCCATCAGGGACAGGTCCTACGAGCAGTACTTC. Translated: CAIRDRSYEQYF.

The CDR3 sequence is CASSLSGGGGYTF. CDR3 DNA: TGTGCCAGCAGTTTATCGGGGGGCGGTGGCTACACCTTC. This chain joins TRBV27 and TRBJ1-2; D is possibly TRBD1 (6 bases). This CDR3 is built from 13 residues. Germline values: CDR1 MNHEY, CDR2 SMNVEV (reference sequence). The germline V and J ends were trimmed by 0 bases and 7 bases, with 9 bases remaining between them.

This clonotype was seen a few times. This chain links TRBV7-2 with TRBJ1-2; a possible D gene is TRBD1 (5 bases). V dropped 5 bases and J dropped 3 bases, with 16 bases sitting between them. The CDR3 has 15 amino acids. Germline CDR1 reads SGHTA; CDR2 reads FQGNSA. The CDR3 here is CASSRSLTEYYGYTF. The CDR3, as DNA: TGTGCCAGCAGCCGAAGCCTGACAGAATACTATGGCTACACCTTC.

This clonotype is labeled medium-sized. The chain is built from TRBV29-1 and TRBJ2-1; 7 positions match TRBD2. The CDR3 has 14 residues. Germline-derived CDR1 and CDR2 are SQVTM and ANQGSEA. J lost 4 bases, V lost 1 base, and 4 bases had no gene match. CDR3 loop: CSVEAGGTYNEQFF. The CDR3 DNA follows: TGCAGCGTTGAAGCGGGGGGAACATACAATGAGCAGTTCTTC.

The table lists this clonotype with a count of one. The chain employs TRBV19 and TRBJ2-1; D is ambiguous. The germline V gene has CDR1 LNHDA and CDR2 SQIVND (reference sequence). This CDR3 contains 16 residues. V shed 0 bases and J shed 1 base, with 10 bases lying between them. The CDR3 here is CASSIDPVGSYNEQFF. CDR3 nucleotides: TGTGCCAGTAGTATAGATCCAGTGGGATCCTACAATGAGCAGTTCTTC.

The chain employs TRBV25-1 and TRBJ2-3, with TRBD1 identical over 8 bases. The CDR3 is 15 amino acids. V gave up 2 bases and J gave up 1 base; unmatched junction bases: 2. Looked up from germline, CDR1 is MGHDK and CDR2 is SYGVNS. The CDR3 bases are TGTGCCAGCAGTGAAAGGGGACAGGGCACAGATACGCAGTATTTT. It codes for CASSERGQGTDTQYF. The variable domain in full, completed from reference TRBV25-1 and TRBJ2-3, reads EADIYQTPRYLVIGTGKKITLECSQTMGHDKMYWYQQDPGMELHLIHYSYGVNSTEKGDLSSESTVSRIRTEHFPLTLESARPSHTSQYLCASSERGQGTDTQYFGPGTRLTVL.

Ten or more counts support this clonotype. The V gene is TRBV19, the J gene TRBJ1-1; possibly TRBD1 for D (5 bases). V shed 3 bases and J shed 6 bases, with 14 bases lying between them. Germline V gene data show CDR1 as LNHDA and CDR2 as SQIVND (reference sequence). The CDR3 has 14 residues. CDR3 protein: CASSIQGGVAEAFF. The CDR3 DNA reads TGTGCCAGTAGTATTCAGGGAGGGGTCGCTGAAGCTTTCTTT.

The gene calls are TRBV28 and TRBJ1-5; no definite D call. Germline V CDR1 and CDR2: MDHEN, SYDVKM. The CDR3 has 11 residues. The V and J ends lost 5 bases and 5 bases respectively, with 4 bases between them. This CDR3 is CASSRYQPQHF. The CDR3 bases are TGTGCCAGCAGTCGTTATCAGCCCCAGCATTTT.

This clonotype occurred a few times. The V gene is TRBV28, the J gene TRBJ1-1; no reliable D call. This CDR3 contains 11 residues. V gave up 6 bases and J gave up 7 bases, with 9 bases separating them. In germline, CDR1 is MDHEN, CDR2 SYDVKM. CDR3 region: CASREWDEAFF. CDR3 bases: TGTGCCAGCAGGGAGTGGGATGAAGCTTTCTTT.

This clonotype showed up just a few times. The rearrangement joins TRBV20-1 to TRBJ1-2; 7 positions match TRBD1. CDR3 size: 14 residues. The trim removed 4 bases at V and 7 bases at J, leaving 12 bases unmatched. Germline loops: CDR1 DFQATT, CDR2 SNEGSKA (reference sequence). CDR3 in DNA: TGCAGTGCTATTCTCCGACAGGGCGGGACTGGCTACACCTTC. It translates to CSAILRQGGTGYTF.